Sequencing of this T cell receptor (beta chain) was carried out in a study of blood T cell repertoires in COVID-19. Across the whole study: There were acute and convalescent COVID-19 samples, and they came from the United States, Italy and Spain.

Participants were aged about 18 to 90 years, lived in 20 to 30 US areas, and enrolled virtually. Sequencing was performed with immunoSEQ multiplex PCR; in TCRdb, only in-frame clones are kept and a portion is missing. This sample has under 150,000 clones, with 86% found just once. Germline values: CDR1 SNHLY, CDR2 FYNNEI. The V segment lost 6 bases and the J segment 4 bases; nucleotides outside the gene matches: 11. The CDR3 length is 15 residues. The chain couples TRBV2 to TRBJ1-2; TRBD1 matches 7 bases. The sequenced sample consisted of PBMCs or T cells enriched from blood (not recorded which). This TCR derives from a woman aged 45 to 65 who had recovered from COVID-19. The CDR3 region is CASRALSTGRYGYTF. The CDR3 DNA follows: TGTGCCAGCAGGGCCCTATCGACAGGGCGCTATGGCTACACCTTC.